Ten or more counts support the clone carrying this T cell receptor (beta chain). These data are taken from a study of blood T cells in healthy people across ages. Sample-barcoded 5' priming and a J-beta primer mix drove a second PCR of 7 to 11 cycles. Through a template-switch adaptor with 12 random nucleotides, each cDNA molecule received a tag. Using its own MiXCR run on the 5' RACE reads, TCRdb lists one record per CDR3 protein. The data hold hundreds of thousands of distinct CDR3 sequences, with roughly 25% observed a single time. These data were also filed under a second study, of T cells of mothers and their children. That work contributes: Three healthy Caucasian mothers served as donors, and their six children did as well.

The sequenced sample was blood. This TCR was sampled from a boy between 10 and 17 years old in good health.

This CDR3 reads CASSRTGEGEKLFF. The DNA of the CDR3 is TGTGCCAGCAGTAGAACAGGGGAGGGTGAAAAACTGTTTTTT. J is TRBJ1-4 and V is TRBV6-5; TRBD1 aligns across 7 bases. Losses at the gene ends were 5 bases for V and 7 bases for J; bases not matched to a gene: 7. CDR3 size: 14 residues. CDR1 is MNHEY and CDR2 is SVGAGI in the germline V gene.